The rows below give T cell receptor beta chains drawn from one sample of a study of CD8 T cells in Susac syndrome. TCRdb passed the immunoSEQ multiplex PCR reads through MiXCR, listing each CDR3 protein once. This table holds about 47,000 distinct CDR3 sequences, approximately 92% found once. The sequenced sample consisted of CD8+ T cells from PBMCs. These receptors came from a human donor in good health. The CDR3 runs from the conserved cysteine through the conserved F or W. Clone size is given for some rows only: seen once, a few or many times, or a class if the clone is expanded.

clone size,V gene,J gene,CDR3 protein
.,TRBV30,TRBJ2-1,CAWYSTEIPYNEQFF
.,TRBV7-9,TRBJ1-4,CASSLAHQGAGEKLFF
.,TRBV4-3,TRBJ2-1,CASSQDITGGRNEQFF
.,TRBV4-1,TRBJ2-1,CASSPSAVDSNEQFF
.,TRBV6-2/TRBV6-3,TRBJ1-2,CASSPDRIDGYTF
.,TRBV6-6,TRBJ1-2,CASSYSFRGGYTF
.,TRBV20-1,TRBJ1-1,CSASQGESNTEAFF
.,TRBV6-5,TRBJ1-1,CASGPRTEAFF
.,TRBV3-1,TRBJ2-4,CASGGGFSKNIQYF
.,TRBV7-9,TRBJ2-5,CASSPPRQETQYF
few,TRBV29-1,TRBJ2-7,CSASGQGTYEQYF
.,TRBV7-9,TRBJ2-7,CASSSGLADYEQYF
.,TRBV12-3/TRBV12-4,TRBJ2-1,CASSPGDSGLLNEQFF
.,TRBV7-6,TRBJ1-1,CASRKVGDTEAFF
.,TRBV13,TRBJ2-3,CASSPYGTSGSKDTQYF
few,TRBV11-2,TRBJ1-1,CASSWFTGSGTEAFF
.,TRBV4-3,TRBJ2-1,CASSPGLAGTTYNEQFF
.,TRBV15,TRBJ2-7,CATSRTSGVTYEQYF
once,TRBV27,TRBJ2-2,CASSSYSGPNTGELFF
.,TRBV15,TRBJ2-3,CATQGTRTDTQYF
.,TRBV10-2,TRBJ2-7,CASSEASGIYEQYF
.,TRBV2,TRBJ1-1,CASRADRGLNTEAFF
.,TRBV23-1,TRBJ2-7,CASSQTTDRTGGYEQYF
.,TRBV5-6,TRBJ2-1,CASRPASWGTYNEQFF
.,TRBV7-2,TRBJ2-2,CASSRRTSFAGELFF
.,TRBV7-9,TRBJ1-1,CASNPQGANTEAFF
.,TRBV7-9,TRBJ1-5,CASSPGISNQPQHF
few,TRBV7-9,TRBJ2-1,CASSLGGLEQFF